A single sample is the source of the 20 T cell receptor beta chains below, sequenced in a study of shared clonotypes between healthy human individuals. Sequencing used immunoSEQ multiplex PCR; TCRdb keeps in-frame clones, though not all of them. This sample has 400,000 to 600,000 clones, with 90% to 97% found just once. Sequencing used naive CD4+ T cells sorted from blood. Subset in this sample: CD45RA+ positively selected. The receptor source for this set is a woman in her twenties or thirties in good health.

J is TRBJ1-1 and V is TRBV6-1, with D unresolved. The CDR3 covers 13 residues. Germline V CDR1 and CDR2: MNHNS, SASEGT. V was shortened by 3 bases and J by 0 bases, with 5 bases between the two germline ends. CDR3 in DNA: TGTGCCAGCAGTGAGATACTGAACACTGAAGCTTTCTTT. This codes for CASSEILNTEAFF.

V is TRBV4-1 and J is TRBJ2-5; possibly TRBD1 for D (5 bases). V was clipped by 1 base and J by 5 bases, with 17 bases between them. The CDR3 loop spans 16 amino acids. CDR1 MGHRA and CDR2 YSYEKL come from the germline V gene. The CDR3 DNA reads TGCGCCAGCAGCCAAGTTACCAGGGTGGAAGGGGAGACCCAGTACTTC. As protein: CASSQVTRVEGETQYF.

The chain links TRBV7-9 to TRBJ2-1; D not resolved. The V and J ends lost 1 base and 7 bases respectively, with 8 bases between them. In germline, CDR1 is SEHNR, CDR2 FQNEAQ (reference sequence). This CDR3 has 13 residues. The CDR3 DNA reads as TGTGCCAGCAGCTTAGACATGCATAATGAGCAGTTCTTC. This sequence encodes CASSLDMHNEQFF.

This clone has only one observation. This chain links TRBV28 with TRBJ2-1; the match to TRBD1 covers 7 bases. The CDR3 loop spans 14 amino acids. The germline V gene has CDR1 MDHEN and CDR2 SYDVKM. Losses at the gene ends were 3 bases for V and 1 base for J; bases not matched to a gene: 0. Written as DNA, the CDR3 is TGTGCCAGCAGTTTCAGGGGGTCCTACAATGAGCAGTTCTTC. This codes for CASSFRGSYNEQFF.

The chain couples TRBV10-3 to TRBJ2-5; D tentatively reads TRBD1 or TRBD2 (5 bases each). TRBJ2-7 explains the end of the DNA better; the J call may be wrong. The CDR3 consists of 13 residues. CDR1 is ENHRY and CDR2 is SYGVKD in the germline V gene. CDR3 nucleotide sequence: TGTGCCATCATGGGGCGGGCCGGTTACGAGCAGTACTTC. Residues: CAIMGRAGYEQYF.

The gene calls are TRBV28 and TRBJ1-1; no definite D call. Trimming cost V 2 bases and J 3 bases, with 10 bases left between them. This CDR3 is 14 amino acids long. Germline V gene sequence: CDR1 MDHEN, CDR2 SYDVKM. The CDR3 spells CASSLETRYTEAFF. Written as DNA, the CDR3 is TGTGCCAGCAGTTTAGAGACCAGGTACACTGAAGCTTTCTTT.

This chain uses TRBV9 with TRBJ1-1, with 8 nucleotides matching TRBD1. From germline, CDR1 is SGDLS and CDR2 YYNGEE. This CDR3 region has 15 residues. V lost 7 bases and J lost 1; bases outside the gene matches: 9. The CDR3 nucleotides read TGTGCCAGCTCAATATCCCAGGGGGCGAACACTGAAGCTTTCTTT. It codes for CASSISQGANTEAFF.

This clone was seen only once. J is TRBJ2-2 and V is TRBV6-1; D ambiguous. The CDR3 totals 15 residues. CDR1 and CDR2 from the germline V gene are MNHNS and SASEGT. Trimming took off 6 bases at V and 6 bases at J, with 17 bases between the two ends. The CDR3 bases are TGTGCCAGCAGCGCGGTTCCCGGCACGGCCGGGGAGCTGTTTTTT. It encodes CASSAVPGTAGELFF.

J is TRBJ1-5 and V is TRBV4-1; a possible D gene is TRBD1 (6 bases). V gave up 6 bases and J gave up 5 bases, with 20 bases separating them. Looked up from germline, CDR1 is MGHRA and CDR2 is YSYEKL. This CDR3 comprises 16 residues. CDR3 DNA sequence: TGCGCCAGCAGACCAATCGTGGGGGCGCGAGATCAGCCCCAGCATTTT. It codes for CASRPIVGARDQPQHF.

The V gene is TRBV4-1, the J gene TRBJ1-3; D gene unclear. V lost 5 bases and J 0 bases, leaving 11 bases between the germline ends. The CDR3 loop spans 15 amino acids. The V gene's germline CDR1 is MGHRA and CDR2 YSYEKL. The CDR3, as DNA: TGCGCCAGCAGCTTCCGGGAAGCCTCTGGAAACACCATATATTTT. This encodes CASSFREASGNTIYF.

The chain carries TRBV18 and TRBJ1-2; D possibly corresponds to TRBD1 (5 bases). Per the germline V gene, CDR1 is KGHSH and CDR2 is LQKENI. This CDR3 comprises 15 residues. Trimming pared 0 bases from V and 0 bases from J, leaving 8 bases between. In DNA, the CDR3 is TGTGCCAGCTCACCACCGGGGGGGACTAACTATGGCTACACCTTC. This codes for CASSPPGGTNYGYTF.

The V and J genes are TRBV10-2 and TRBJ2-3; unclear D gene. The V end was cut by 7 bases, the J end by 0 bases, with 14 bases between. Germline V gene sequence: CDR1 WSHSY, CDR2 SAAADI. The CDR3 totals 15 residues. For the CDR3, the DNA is TGCGCCAGCACCCGCGGCGAGCTAAGCACAGATACGCAGTATTTT. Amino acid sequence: CASTRGELSTDTQYF.

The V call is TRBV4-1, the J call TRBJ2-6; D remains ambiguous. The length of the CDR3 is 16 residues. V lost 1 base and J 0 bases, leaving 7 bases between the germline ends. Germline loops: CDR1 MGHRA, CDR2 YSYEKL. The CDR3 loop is CASSQGLGSGANVLTF. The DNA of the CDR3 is TGCGCCAGCAGCCAAGGGTTAGGCTCTGGGGCCAACGTCCTGACTTTC.

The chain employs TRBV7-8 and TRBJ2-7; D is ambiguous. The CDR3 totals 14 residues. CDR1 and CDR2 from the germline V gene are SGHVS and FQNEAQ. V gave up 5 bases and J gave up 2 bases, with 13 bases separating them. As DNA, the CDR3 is TGTGCCAGCAGCCAAAGGGCGAAAACCTACGAGCAGTACTTC. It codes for CASSQRAKTYEQYF.

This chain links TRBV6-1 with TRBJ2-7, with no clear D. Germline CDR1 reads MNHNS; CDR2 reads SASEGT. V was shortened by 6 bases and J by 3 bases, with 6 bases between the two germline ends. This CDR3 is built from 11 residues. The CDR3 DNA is TGTGCCAGCAGGGGCTTCTACGAGCAGTACTTC. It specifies CASRGFYEQYF.

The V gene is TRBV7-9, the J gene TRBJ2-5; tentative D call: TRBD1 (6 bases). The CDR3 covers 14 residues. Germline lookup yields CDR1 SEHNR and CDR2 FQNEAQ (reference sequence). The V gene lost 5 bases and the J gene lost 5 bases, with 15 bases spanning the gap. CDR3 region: CASSLLRQVETQYF. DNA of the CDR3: TGTGCCAGCAGCCTCCTCAGACAGGTTGAGACCCAGTACTTC.

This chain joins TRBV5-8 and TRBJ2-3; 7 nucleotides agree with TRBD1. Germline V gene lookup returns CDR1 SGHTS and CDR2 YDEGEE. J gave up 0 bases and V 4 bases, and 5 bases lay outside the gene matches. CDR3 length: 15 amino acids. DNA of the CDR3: TGTGCCAGCAGCCTACGACAGGGTAGCACAGATACGCAGTATTTT. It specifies CASSLRQGSTDTQYF.

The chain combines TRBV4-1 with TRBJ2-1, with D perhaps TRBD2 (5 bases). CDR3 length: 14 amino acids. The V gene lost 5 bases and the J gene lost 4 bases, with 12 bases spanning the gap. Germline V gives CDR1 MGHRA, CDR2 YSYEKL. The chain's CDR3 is CASSSPGKYNEQFF. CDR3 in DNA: TGCGCCAGCAGCTCTCCGGGAAAATACAATGAGCAGTTCTTC.

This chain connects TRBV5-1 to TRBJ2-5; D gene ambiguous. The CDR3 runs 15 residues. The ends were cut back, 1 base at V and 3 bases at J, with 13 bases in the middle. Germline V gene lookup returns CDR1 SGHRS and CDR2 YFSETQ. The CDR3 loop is CASSLFPGLEETQYF. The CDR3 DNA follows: TGCGCCAGCAGCTTGTTTCCGGGTTTGGAAGAGACCCAGTACTTC.

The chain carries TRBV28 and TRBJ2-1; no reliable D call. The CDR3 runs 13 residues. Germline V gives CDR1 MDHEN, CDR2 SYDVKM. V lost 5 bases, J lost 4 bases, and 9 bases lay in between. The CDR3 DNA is TGTGCCAGCAGTCAGGATAATTACAATGAGCAGTTCTTC. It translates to CASSQDNYNEQFF. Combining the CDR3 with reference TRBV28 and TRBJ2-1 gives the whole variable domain DVKVTQSSRYLVKRTGEKVFLECVQDMDHENMFWYRQDPGLGLRLIYFSYDVKMKEKGDIPEGYSVSREKKERFSLILESASTNQTSMYLCASSQDNYNEQFFGPGTRLTVL.